This TCR beta chain is drawn from a study of blood T cell repertoires in COVID-19. Turning to the study itself: Italy, Spain and the United States were the sources of the convalescent and acute COVID-19 samples.

CDR1 is ENHRY and CDR2 is SYGVKD in the germline V gene. This CDR3 has 15 residues. V lost 2 bases and J lost 4; bases outside the gene matches: 2. TCRdb keeps only in-frame clones here, not all; method: immunoSEQ multiplex PCR. The profile shows tens of thousands of clones, about 90% of them singletons. The receptor's source is a woman aged 45-65 years with active or convalescent COVID-19. The J gene is TRBJ2-3, the V gene TRBV10-3; 11 bases line up with TRBD1. The sample consisted of peripheral blood. The CDR3: CAISEGQGAADTQYF. In nucleotides, the CDR3 is TGTGCCATCAGTGAGGGACAGGGGGCCGCAGATACGCAGTATTTT.